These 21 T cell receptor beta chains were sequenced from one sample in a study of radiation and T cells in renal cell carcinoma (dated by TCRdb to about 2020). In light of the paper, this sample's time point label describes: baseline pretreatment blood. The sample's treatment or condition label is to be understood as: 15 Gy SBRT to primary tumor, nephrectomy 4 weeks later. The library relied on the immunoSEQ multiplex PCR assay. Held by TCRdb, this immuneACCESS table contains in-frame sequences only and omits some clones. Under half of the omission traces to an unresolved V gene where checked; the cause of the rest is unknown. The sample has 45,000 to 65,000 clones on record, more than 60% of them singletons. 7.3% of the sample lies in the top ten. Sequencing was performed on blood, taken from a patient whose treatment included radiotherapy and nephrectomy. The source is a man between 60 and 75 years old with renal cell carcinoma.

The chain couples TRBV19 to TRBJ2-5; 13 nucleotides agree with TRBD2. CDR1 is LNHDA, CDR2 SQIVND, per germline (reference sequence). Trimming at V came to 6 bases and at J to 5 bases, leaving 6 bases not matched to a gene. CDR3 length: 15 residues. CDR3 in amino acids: CASSPGLAGRETQYF. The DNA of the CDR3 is TGTGCCAGTAGCCCGGGACTAGCGGGGCGGGAGACCCAGTACTTC.

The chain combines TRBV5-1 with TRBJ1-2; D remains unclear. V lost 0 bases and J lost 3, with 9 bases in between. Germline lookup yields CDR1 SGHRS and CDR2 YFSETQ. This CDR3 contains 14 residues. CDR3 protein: CASSLAGSDYGYTF. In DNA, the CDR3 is TGCGCCAGCAGCTTGGCTGGGTCGGACTATGGCTACACCTTC.

The DNA of the CDR3 is TGCGCCAGCAGCTTGGAAGGGACTAGCGCTAGCACAGATACGCAGTATTTT. Protein sequence: CASSLEGTSASTDTQYF. The chain couples TRBV5-1 to TRBJ2-3; TRBD2 aligns across 10 bases. V shed 0 bases and J 0 bases; nucleotides not matched to a gene: 4. Germline V lookup: CDR1 SGHRS, CDR2 YFSETQ. The CDR3 contains 17 residues.

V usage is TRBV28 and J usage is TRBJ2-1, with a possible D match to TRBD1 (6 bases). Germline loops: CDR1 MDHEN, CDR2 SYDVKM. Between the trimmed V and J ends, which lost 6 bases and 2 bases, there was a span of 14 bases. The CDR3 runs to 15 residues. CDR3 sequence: CASRQPDRTYNEQFF. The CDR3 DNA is TGTGCCAGCAGGCAACCGGACAGAACCTACAATGAGCAGTTCTTC.

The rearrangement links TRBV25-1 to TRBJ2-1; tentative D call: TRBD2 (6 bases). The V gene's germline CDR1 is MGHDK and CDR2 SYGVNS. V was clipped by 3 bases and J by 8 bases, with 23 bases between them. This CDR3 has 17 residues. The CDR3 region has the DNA TGTGCCAGCAGTGATCCCCATACTAGCAGTCAGCCCGATGAGCAGTTCTTC. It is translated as CASSDPHTSSQPDEQFF.

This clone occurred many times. The CDR3 spells CASSLVVQGASNQPQHF. The CDR3 region has the DNA TGTGCCAGCAGCTTAGTGGTTCAGGGGGCTAGCAATCAGCCCCAGCATTTT. V and J are TRBV7-2 and TRBJ1-5; 8 nucleotides agree with TRBD1. V was pared by 1 base and J by 0 bases, with 5 bases of the junction left unmatched. From germline, CDR1 is SGHTA and CDR2 FQGNSA. The CDR3 sequence is 17 residues long.

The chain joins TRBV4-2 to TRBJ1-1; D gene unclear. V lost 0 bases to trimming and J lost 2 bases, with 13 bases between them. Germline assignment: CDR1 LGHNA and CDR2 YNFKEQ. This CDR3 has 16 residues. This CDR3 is CASSQEKLGSNTEAFF. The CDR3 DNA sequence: TGTGCCAGCAGCCAAGAGAAACTCGGGAGCAACACTGAAGCTTTCTTT.

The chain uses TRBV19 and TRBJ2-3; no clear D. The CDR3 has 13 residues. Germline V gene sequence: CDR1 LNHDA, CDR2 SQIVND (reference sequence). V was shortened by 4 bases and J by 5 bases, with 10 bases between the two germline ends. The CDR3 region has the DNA TGTGCCAGTAGTACTTCGCTTTTAGATACGCAGTATTTT. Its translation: CASSTSLLDTQYF.

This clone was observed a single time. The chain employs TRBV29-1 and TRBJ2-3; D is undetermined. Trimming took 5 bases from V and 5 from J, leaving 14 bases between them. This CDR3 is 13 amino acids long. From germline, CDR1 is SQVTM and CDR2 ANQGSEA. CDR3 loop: CSVPGPVLDTQYF. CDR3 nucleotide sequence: TGCAGCGTTCCGGGCCCGGTTCTAGATACGCAGTATTTT.

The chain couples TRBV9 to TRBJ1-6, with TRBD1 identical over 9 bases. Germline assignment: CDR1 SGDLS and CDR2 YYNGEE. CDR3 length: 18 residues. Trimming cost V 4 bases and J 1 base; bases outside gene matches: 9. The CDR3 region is CASSLGQGRSSYNSPLHF. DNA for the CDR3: TGTGCCAGCAGCCTAGGACAGGGGAGGTCGTCCTATAATTCACCCCTCCACTTT.

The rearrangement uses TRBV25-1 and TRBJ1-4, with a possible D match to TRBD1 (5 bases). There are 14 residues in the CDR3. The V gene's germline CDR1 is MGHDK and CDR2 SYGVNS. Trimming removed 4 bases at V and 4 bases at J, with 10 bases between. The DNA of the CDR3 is TGTGCCAGCAGTGTGCAGGGTGATAATGAAAAACTGTTTTTT. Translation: CASSVQGDNEKLFF.

The CDR3 loop is CAISEAGGTGRNTGELFF. The CDR3 DNA sequence: TGTGCCATCAGTGAAGCTGGAGGGACAGGGAGGAACACCGGGGAGCTGTTTTTT. The gene calls are TRBV10-3 and TRBJ2-2; the match to TRBD1 covers 9 bases. The CDR3 spans 18 residues. After removal of 3 bases from V and 1 base from J, the junction contained 9 bases not matched to a gene. The V gene's germline CDR1 is ENHRY and CDR2 SYGVKD.

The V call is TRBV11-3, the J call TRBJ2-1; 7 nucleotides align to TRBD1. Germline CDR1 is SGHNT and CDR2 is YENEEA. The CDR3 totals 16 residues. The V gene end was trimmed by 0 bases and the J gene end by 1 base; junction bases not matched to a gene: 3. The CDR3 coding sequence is TGTGCCAGCAGCTTAGATCTGACAGGGTCCTACAATGAGCAGTTCTTC. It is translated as CASSLDLTGSYNEQFF.

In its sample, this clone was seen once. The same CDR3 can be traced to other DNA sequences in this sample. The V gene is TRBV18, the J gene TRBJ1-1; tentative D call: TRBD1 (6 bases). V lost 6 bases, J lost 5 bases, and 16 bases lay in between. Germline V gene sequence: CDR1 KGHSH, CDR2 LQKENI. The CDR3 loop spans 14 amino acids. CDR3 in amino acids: CASSLGGAGTEAFF. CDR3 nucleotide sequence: TGTGCCAGCTCCCTCGGGGGCGCGGGGACTGAAGCTTTCTTT.

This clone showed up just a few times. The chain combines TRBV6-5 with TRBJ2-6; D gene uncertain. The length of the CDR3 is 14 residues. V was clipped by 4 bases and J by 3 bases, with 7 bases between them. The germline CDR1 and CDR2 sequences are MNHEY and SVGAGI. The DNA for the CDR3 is TGTGCCAGCAGTTCTGTGGGTGGGGCCAACGTCCTGACTTTC. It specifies CASSSVGGANVLTF.

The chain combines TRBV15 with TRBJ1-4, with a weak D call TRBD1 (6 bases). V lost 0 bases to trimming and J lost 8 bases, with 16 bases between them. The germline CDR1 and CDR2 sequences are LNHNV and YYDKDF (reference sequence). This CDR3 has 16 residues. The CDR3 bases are TGTGCCACCAGCAGAGATGTGGTAGAAGGGGGAGAAAAACTGTTTTTT. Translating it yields CATSRDVVEGGEKLFF.

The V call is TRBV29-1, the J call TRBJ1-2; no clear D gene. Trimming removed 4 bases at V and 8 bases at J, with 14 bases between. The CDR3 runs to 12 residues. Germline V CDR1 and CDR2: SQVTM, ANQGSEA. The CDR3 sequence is CSVVVEPGGYTF. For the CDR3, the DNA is TGCAGCGTTGTTGTGGAACCCGGGGGCTACACCTTC. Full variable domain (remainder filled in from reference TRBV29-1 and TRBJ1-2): SAVISQKPSRDICQRGTSLTIQCQVDSQVTMMFWYRQQPGQSLTLIATANQGSEATYESGFVIDKFPISRPNLTFSTLTVSNMSPEDSSIYLCSVVVEPGGYTFGSGTRLTVV.

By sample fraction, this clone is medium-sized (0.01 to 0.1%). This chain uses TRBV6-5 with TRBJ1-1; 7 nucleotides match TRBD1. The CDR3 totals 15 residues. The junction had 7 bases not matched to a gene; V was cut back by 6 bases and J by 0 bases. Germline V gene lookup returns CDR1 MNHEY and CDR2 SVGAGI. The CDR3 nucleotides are TGTGCCAGCAGCCGGACAGGTGTAATGAACACTGAAGCTTTCTTT. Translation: CASSRTGVMNTEAFF.

CDR3 sequence reads: CASSTHRDNYEQYF. The CDR3 nucleotides are TGTGCCAGTAGTACCCATCGGGACAACTACGAGCAGTACTTC. The chain employs TRBV19 and TRBJ2-7; D might be TRBD1 (6 bases). CDR1 and CDR2 from the germline V gene are LNHDA and SQIVND (reference sequence). The CDR3 consists of 14 residues. Deletions cut 4 bases from V and 3 bases from J, with 13 bases between.

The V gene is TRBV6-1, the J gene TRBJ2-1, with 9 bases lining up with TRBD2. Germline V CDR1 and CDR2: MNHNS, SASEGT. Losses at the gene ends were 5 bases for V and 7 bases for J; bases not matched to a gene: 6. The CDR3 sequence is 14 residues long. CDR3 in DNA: TGTGCCAGCAGTATTAGCGGGAGTCAAAATGAGCAGTTCTTC. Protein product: CASSISGSQNEQFF.

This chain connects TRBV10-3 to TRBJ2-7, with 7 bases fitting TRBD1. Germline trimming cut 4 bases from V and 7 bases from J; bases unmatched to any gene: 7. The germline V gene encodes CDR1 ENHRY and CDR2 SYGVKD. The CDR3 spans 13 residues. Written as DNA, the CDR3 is TGTGCCATCAGTGGACAGGGAAGGTTGGAGCAGTACTTC. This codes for CAISGQGRLEQYF.